The next 2 T cell receptor beta chains were all read from a single sample in a study of blood T cell repertoires in COVID-19. Generated by immunoSEQ multiplex PCR, the TCRdb table keeps only in-frame clones and is missing some. The table shows 85,000 to 95,000 clones, with about three quarters occurring only once. The material sequenced was peripheral blood. These receptors were collected from a man in his sixties or seventies with acute or convalescent COVID-19.

The gene calls are TRBV19 and TRBJ1-2; D is unresolved. CDR3 size: 15 residues. Germline V gene lookup returns CDR1 LNHDA and CDR2 SQIVND (reference sequence). V dropped 2 bases and J dropped 2 bases, with 12 bases sitting between them. The CDR3: CASSIRSEINYGYTF. The CDR3 nucleotides are TGTGCCAGTAGTATAAGGTCGGAGATCAACTATGGCTACACCTTC.

This clone was seen only a few times. This rearrangement joins TRBV12-5 to TRBJ2-5, with a tentative D call TRBD1 (6 bases). The CDR3 contains 14 residues. CDR1 LGHNT and CDR2 FRNRAP come from the germline V gene. Trimming left V 1 base short and J 0 bases short, with 6 bases between. The DNA for the CDR3 is TGTGCTAGTGGTTTGGGGACAGACCAAGAGACCCAGTACTTC. This encodes CASGLGTDQETQYF.